The 10 T cell receptor beta chains below all came from one sample that was sequenced in a study of blood T cell repertoires in COVID-19 (dated by TCRdb to 2018 to 2021). Libraries were constructed by the immunoSEQ multiplex PCR assay. TCRdb carries this immuneACCESS record with in-frame sequences only. Its versions omit some clonotypes, under half of them owing to an unresolved V gene in the studies checked, with the rest unexplained. Counted in this sample were approximately 230,000 clones; around nine tenths of them appeared once. Approximately 2% of the sample goes to the ten largest clones. Sample: PBMCs or T cells enriched from blood (not recorded which). The receptor source for this set is a woman aged 18-29 years who had recovered from COVID-19.

The chain is built from TRBV19 and TRBJ2-7, with D tentatively TRBD1 (5 bases). The CDR3 runs to 14 residues. Trimming shortened V by 6 bases and J by 4 bases, and 16 bases separated the two germline ends. Germline V CDR1 and CDR2: LNHDA, SQIVND (reference sequence). This chain's CDR3 is CASSRQQGEYEQYF. DNA for the CDR3: TGTGCCAGTAGCCGTCAGCAGGGCGAGTACGAGCAGTACTTC.

This clone was found many times. This sequence joins TRBV27 and TRBJ1-2; possible D gene TRBD1, 6 bases. The V gene's germline CDR1 is MNHEY and CDR2 SMNVEV (reference sequence). The germline V and J ends were trimmed by 6 bases and 2 bases, with 13 bases remaining between them. This CDR3 is built from 14 residues. The CDR3 DNA reads as TGTGCCAGCAGCCCAGGCGGGGGCAACTATGGCTACACCTTC. Encoded protein: CASSPGGGNYGYTF.

The rearrangement uses TRBV5-4 and TRBJ2-3; D is unresolved. The CDR3 covers 14 residues. In germline, CDR1 is SGHNT, CDR2 YYREEE (reference sequence). V was clipped by 3 bases and J by 0 bases, with 8 bases between them. The CDR3 loop reads CASSSLTSTDTQYF. DNA for the CDR3: TGTGCCAGCAGCTCCCTAACGAGCACAGATACGCAGTATTTT.

This chain connects TRBV28 to TRBJ1-2, with 9 bases identical to TRBD1. The V and J ends lost 10 bases and 14 bases, in that order; junction bases with no gene match: 5. Germline V gene sequence: CDR1 MDHEN, CDR2 SYDVKM. The CDR3 extends over 9 amino acids. CDR3 residues: CATGQGGTF. The DNA of the CDR3 is TGTGCCACGGGACAGGGAGGGACCTTC.

The chain couples TRBV5-1 to TRBJ2-7, with 7 nucleotides matching TRBD1. The length of the CDR3 is 15 residues. Trimming at V came to 0 bases and at J to 2 bases, leaving 5 bases not matched to a gene. Per germline, CDR1 SGHRS and CDR2 YFSETQ. The CDR3 spells CASSLEEGAPYEQYF. The CDR3 DNA sequence: TGCGCCAGCAGCTTGGAAGAGGGGGCCCCCTACGAGCAGTACTTC.

Written as DNA, the CDR3 is TGTGCCAGCAGTCCCAGACAGGGGAGGGACCAAGAGACCCAGTACTTC. Its protein product is CASSPRQGRDQETQYF. The chain carries TRBV27 and TRBJ2-5, with D perhaps matching TRBD1 (8 bases). The CDR3 extends over 16 amino acids. Per germline, CDR1 MNHEY and CDR2 SMNVEV (reference sequence). V gave up 5 bases and J gave up 0 bases, with 16 bases separating them.

The chain carries TRBV18 and TRBJ1-2, with D hard to call. V was clipped by 5 bases and J by 5 bases, with 12 bases between them. This CDR3 is built from 13 residues. Germline loops: CDR1 KGHSH, CDR2 LQKENI. The CDR3 sequence is CASSATEAYGYTF. Written as DNA, the CDR3 is TGTGCCAGCTCAGCCACAGAAGCTTATGGCTACACCTTC.

The rearrangement uses TRBV5-1 and TRBJ2-5; TRBD2 might be the D (5 bases). From germline, CDR1 is SGHRS and CDR2 YFSETQ. This CDR3 spans 13 amino acids. Trimming shortened V by 4 bases and J by 4 bases, and 11 bases separated the two germline ends. The chain's CDR3 is CASSPGSGETQYF. The DNA for the CDR3 is TGCGCCAGCAGCCCGGGGAGCGGAGAGACCCAGTACTTC.

The chain has TRBV10-3 and TRBJ2-7; weak D call: TRBD1 (6 bases). Germline V gives CDR1 ENHRY, CDR2 SYGVKD. Trimming took 3 bases from V and 4 from J, leaving 19 bases between them. CDR3 size: 16 residues. The CDR3 loop is CAISDPPRTGSYEQYF. CDR3 coding DNA: TGTGCCATCAGTGATCCCCCCCGAACAGGGTCGTACGAGCAGTACTTC.

This chain connects TRBV12-5 to TRBJ2-5; 10 bases map to TRBD2. Trimming took 0 bases from V and 4 from J; bases not matched to a gene: 14. This CDR3 region has 19 residues. Germline CDR1 and CDR2: LGHNT and FRNRAP. CDR3 nucleotide sequence: TGTGCTAGTGGTTTGGTACCAGGGGTTAGCGGGGGGCTGGGAGAGACCCAGTACTTC. Its protein is CASGLVPGVSGGLGETQYF.